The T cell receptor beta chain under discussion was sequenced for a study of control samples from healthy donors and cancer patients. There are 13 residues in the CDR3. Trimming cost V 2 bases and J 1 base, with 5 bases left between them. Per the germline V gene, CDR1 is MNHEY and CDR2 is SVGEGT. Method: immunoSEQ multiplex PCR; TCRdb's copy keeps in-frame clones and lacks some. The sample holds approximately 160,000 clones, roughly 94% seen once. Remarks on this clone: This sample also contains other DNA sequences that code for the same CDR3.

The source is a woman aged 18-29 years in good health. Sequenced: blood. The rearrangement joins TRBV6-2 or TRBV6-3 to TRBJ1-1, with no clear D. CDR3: CASSYDWNTEAFF. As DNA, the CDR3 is TGTGCCAGCAGTTACGATTGGAACACTGAAGCTTTCTTT.